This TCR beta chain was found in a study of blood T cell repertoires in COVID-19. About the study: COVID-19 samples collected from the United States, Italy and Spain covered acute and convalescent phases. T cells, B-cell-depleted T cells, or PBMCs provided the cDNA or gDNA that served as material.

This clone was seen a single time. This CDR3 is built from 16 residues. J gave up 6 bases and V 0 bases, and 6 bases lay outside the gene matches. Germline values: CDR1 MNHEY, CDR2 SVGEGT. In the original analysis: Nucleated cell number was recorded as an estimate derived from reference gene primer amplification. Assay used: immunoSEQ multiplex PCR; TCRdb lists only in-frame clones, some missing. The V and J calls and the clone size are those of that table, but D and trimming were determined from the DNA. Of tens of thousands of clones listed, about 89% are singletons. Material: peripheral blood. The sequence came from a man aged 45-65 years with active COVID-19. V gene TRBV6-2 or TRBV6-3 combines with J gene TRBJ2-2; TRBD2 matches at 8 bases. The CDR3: CASSYSSGGIPGELFF. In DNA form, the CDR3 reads TGTGCCAGCAGTTACTCTTCGGGGGGGATCCCCGGGGAGCTGTTTTTT.